This T cell receptor beta chain came from a study of T cell repertoires in cytomegalovirus infection (dated by TCRdb to about 2019). Background on the whole study: Alongside well-studied HLA-B-restricted epitopes, the peptide stimulations were aimed at recently identified HLA-C-restricted CMV epitopes, whose presentation resists viral immunomodulation. Because public TCR beta signatures pointed to carriage of CMV infection together with the matching HLA type, the HLA type of each donor mattered for the analysis.

On the study overall, not on this receptor specifically: In both this cohort and an independent cohort of 350 or so donors, the cumulative frequency of public TCR beta family members distinguished carriers of CMV infection plus the relevant HLA type. The ex vivo response was dominated by HLA-C-restricted CMV-specific TCR beta clonotypes, which also provided the single most frequent clonotype in two of eight donors.

Comment on this clonotype: Its antigen is currently not known. Base qualities are not recorded, but no much larger clone differs from it by a single base.

Reading from cysteine to phenylalanine, the CDR3 counts 15 amino acids. The only DNA kept is the CDR3, 45 bases in frame from the first base. In the germline V gene (reference sequence), CDR1 corresponds to LNHDA and CDR2 to SQIVND. Here V drops 6 bases and J drops 3 bases, and the junction holds 7 bases not matched to any gene. TCRdb records Illumina HiSeq 1500 as the sequencer. TCRdb's own reprocessing of the public reads used fastp at Q25 and MiXCR and kept productive beta chains. Entries that share a CDR3 protein sequence are merged under the most common genes and DNA. The sample data list about 83,000 distinct CDR3 sequences, and about 31% of these were observed just once. The leading ten clones occupy about 65% of the sample. The label giving this sample's treatment or condition can be read as: in vitro stimulation with specific CMV peptide epitopes to enrich CMV-specific T cells.

The chain joins TRBV19 to TRBJ1-1, and TRBD1 matches 10 of the central bases. The receptor was isolated from a human donor in good health (CMV status not recorded). Some clones in this sample may be carry-over from other donors' samples. Sample: CD8+ T cells from cultured PBMCs, taken from culture after CMV antigen stimulation. This receptor carries the CDR3 CASRRAGTGDTEAFF. The DNA reads TGTGCCAGTAGGCGCGCCGGGACAGGGGACACTGAAGCTTTCTTT.